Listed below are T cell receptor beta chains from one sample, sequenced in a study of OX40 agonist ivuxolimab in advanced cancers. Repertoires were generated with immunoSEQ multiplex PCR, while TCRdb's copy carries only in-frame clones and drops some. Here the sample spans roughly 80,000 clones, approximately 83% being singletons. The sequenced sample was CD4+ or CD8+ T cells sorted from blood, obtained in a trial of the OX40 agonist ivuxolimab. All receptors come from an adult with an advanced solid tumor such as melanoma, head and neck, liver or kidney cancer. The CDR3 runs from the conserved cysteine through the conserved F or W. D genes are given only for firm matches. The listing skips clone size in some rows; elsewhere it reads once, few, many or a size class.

CDR3: CASSLREGKETQYF
DNA: TGTGCCAGCAGTTTGAGGGAAGGGAAAGAGACCCAGTACTTC
size: NA
J: TRBJ2-5
V: TRBV27
D: NA

CDR3: CATGGGGFEQYF
DNA: TGTGCCACCGGCGGGGGCGGCTTCGAGCAGTACTTC
size: NA
J: TRBJ2-7
V: TRBV6-6
D: NA

CDR3: CASSQGLAGRDEQFF
DNA: TGTGCCAGCAGCCAAGGACTAGCGGGGCGGGATGAGCAGTTCTTC
size: NA
J: TRBJ2-1
V: TRBV4-2
D: TRBD2

CDR3: CASSDGGGTEGSEAFF
DNA: TGCGCCAGCAGCGATGGGGGTGGGACAGAGGGCTCCGAAGCTTTCTTT
size: NA
J: TRBJ1-1
V: TRBV5-1
D: TRBD1

CDR3: CASSRTFLYQPQHF
DNA: TGTGCCAGTAGTCGGACCTTTTTATATCAGCCCCAGCATTTT
size: NA
J: TRBJ1-5
V: TRBV19
D: NA

CDR3: CASTDTIREKLFF
DNA: TGTGCCAGTACGGACACTATAAGGGAAAAACTGTTTTTT
size: NA
J: TRBJ1-4
V: TRBV19
D: NA

CDR3: CASSLRQGREETQYF
DNA: TGTGCCAGCAGCTTACGACAGGGGAGGGAAGAGACCCAGTACTTC
size: NA
J: TRBJ2-5
V: TRBV7-2
D: NA

CDR3: CASSGGQAAPEQYF
DNA: TGTGCCAGCAGTGGGGGACAGGCCGCCCCCGAGCAGTACTTC
size: NA
J: TRBJ2-7
V: TRBV2
D: TRBD1

CDR3: CSVKDGSSNQPQHF
DNA: TGCAGCGTCAAGGACGGTTCGAGCAATCAGCCCCAGCATTTT
size: NA
J: TRBJ1-5
V: TRBV29-1
D: NA

CDR3: CAWSPGQSSYNSPLHF
DNA: TGTGCCTGGAGTCCTGGACAGAGCTCCTATAATTCACCCCTCCACTTT
size: NA
J: TRBJ1-6
V: TRBV30
D: NA

CDR3: CASSRSAGGNEQFF
DNA: TGTGCCAGTAGTAGGTCGGCGGGGGGCAATGAGCAGTTCTTC
size: few
J: TRBJ2-1
V: TRBV19
D: TRBD2

CDR3: CASNPRGLSAASTDTQYF
DNA: TGTGCCAGCAACCCTCGCGGACTATCAGCAGCAAGCACAGATACGCAGTATTTT
size: NA
J: TRBJ2-3
V: TRBV7-2
D: NA

CDR3: CASGLTGTGRDTQYF
DNA: TGTGCCAGTGGATTGACCGGGACAGGGAGAGATACGCAGTATTTT
size: NA
J: TRBJ2-3
V: TRBV19
D: TRBD1

CDR3: CASRPGRTDLNGYTF
DNA: TGTGCCAGCAGGCCCGGACGGACCGATCTTAATGGCTACACCTTC
size: NA
J: TRBJ1-2
V: TRBV6-1
D: NA

CDR3: CASSLEGLLDQPQHF
DNA: TGTGCCAGCAGCTTAGAGGGTTTGCTCGATCAGCCCCAGCATTTT
size: NA
J: TRBJ1-5
V: TRBV7-2
D: NA

CDR3: CASTGSVNTEAFF
DNA: TGTGCCAGCACGGGTTCAGTGAACACTGAAGCTTTCTTT
size: NA
J: TRBJ1-1
V: TRBV28
D: NA

CDR3: CASSIGDGYTF
DNA: TGTGCCAGTAGTATCGGGGATGGCTACACCTTC
size: NA
J: TRBJ1-2
V: TRBV19
D: NA

CDR3: CASSPDRATGELFF
DNA: TGTGCCAGCAGCCCTGACAGGGCGACCGGGGAGCTGTTTTTT
size: NA
J: TRBJ2-2
V: TRBV25-1
D: TRBD1

CDR3: CASSDTSGNTIYF
DNA: TGCGCCAGCAGCGACACCTCTGGAAACACCATATATTTT
size: NA
J: TRBJ1-3
V: TRBV5-1
D: NA

CDR3: CASSLGGLREKLFF
DNA: TGTGCCAGCAGTTTAGGGGGCTTGAGAGAAAAACTGTTTTTT
size: NA
J: TRBJ1-4
V: TRBV27
D: NA

CDR3: CASSNRQGGTFF
DNA: TGTGCCAGCAGCAACCGGCAGGGGGGCACTTTCTTT
size: NA
J: TRBJ1-1
V: TRBV5-6
D: TRBD1

CDR3: CASRTRQGGYGYTF
DNA: TGTGCCAGCAGGACCCGACAGGGTGGCTATGGCTACACCTTC
size: NA
J: TRBJ1-2
V: TRBV6-5
D: TRBD1

CDR3: CASSPLATGDLGTGELFF
DNA: TGTGCCAGCTCACCGCTCGCGACAGGGGATCTGGGCACCGGGGAGCTGTTTTTT
size: once
J: TRBJ2-2
V: TRBV18
D: TRBD1

CDR3: CASSGRTSGADTQYF
DNA: TGTGCCAGCAGCGGTAGGACTAGCGGGGCGGATACGCAGTATTTT
size: NA
J: TRBJ2-3
V: TRBV7-6
D: TRBD2

CDR3: CASSQEGSAKNIQYF
DNA: TGTGCCAGCAGCCAGGAAGGCTCGGCCAAAAACATTCAGTACTTC
size: NA
J: TRBJ2-4
V: TRBV14
D: NA

CDR3: CASSRSGGASGTQYF
DNA: TGCGCCAGCAGCCGAAGCGGGGGGGCCTCGGGTACGCAGTATTTT
size: NA
J: TRBJ2-3
V: TRBV4-3
D: TRBD2

CDR3: CASSLRQVANYGYTF
DNA: TGTGCCAGCAGCTTGAGGCAGGTAGCTAACTATGGCTACACCTTC
size: NA
J: TRBJ1-2
V: TRBV5-4
D: NA

CDR3: CASSSKGAPAEAFF
DNA: TGTGCCAGCAGCTCGAAGGGGGCGCCGGCTGAAGCTTTCTTT
size: NA
J: TRBJ1-1
V: TRBV7-2
D: TRBD1

CDR3: CASSPSKGGFGNTIYF
DNA: TGTGCCAGCTCACCATCGAAAGGAGGCTTTGGAAACACCATATATTTT
size: NA
J: TRBJ1-3
V: TRBV18
D: NA

CDR3: CASSGPRDRGYQQYF
DNA: TGTGCCAGCAGCGGCCCCCGGGACAGGGGGTATCAGCAGTACTTC
size: NA
J: TRBJ2-7
V: TRBV9
D: TRBD1

CDR3: CASSLSAGTTGELFF
DNA: TGTGCCAGCAGCTTATCGGCAGGGACAACCGGGGAGCTGTTTTTT
size: NA
J: TRBJ2-2
V: TRBV7-3
D: NA

CDR3: CASSLGQAMNSNQPQHF
DNA: TGTGCCAGCAGCTTGGGACAGGCGATGAATAGCAATCAGCCCCAGCATTTT
size: few
J: TRBJ1-5
V: TRBV5-8
D: NA

CDR3: CASSVAPLYTDTQYF
DNA: TGTGCCAGCAGCGTAGCGCCTCTATACACAGATACGCAGTATTTT
size: NA
J: TRBJ2-3
V: TRBV9
D: NA

CDR3: CSYRGGNTIYF
DNA: TGCAGCTACAGGGGCGGAAACACCATATATTTT
size: few
J: TRBJ1-3
V: TRBV29-1
D: TRBD1

CDR3: CASAGASSGANVLTF
DNA: TGTGCATCCGCGGGGGCGAGCTCTGGGGCCAACGTCCTGACTTTC
size: once
J: TRBJ2-6
V: TRBV6-5
D: NA

CDR3: CASSGAGAPYNSPLHF
DNA: TGTGCCAGCTCCGGGGCGGGGGCCCCCTATAATTCACCCCTCCACTTT
size: NA
J: TRBJ1-6
V: TRBV18
D: NA

CDR3: CAWSSSGTNIQYF
DNA: TGTGCCTGGAGCAGTTCAGGGACAAACATTCAGTACTTC
size: NA
J: TRBJ2-4
V: TRBV30
D: NA

CDR3: CASSYRTSGGGELFF
DNA: TGTGCCAGCAGTTACAGGACTAGCGGGGGCGGGGAGCTGTTTTTT
size: NA
J: TRBJ2-2
V: TRBV6-5
D: TRBD2

CDR3: CASSPGPAPNSPLHF
DNA: TGTGCCAGCAGCCCCGGCCCAGCGCCTAATTCACCCCTCCACTTT
size: NA
J: TRBJ1-6
V: TRBV6-5
D: NA

CDR3: CAISTSGFYSSYEQYF
DNA: TGTGCCATCAGTACTAGCGGCTTTTATAGCTCCTACGAGCAGTACTTC
size: few
J: TRBJ2-7
V: TRBV10-3
D: TRBD2

CDR3: CASSSGTGFVAEAFF
DNA: TGTGCCAGCTCGTCCGGGACAGGGTTTGTCGCTGAAGCTTTCTTT
size: NA
J: TRBJ1-1
V: TRBV18
D: TRBD1

CDR3: CASGLSASTDTQYF
DNA: TGTGCTAGTGGTTTGAGTGCTAGCACAGATACGCAGTATTTT
size: NA
J: TRBJ2-3
V: TRBV12-5
D: NA

CDR3: CASSLGPGSYGYTF
DNA: TGTGCCAGCAGCCTCGGTCCGGGCTCCTACGGCTACACCTTC
size: NA
J: TRBJ1-2
V: TRBV7-2
D: NA

CDR3: CASRGIRDSLNEQFF
DNA: TGTGCCAGCAGGGGGATCCGGGACTCGCTCAATGAGCAGTTCTTC
size: NA
J: TRBJ2-1
V: TRBV2
D: NA

CDR3: CASSQVTGGGGELFF
DNA: TGTGCCAGCAGCCAAGTCACAGGGGGCGGCGGGGAGCTGTTTTTT
size: NA
J: TRBJ2-2
V: TRBV4-2
D: TRBD1

CDR3: CASSIGASGGNPYEQYF
DNA: TGTGCCAGTAGTATAGGAGCCTCAGGGGGCAATCCCTACGAGCAGTACTTC
size: once
J: TRBJ2-7
V: TRBV19
D: TRBD1

CDR3: CASSDGRGPGPQHF
DNA: TGTGCCAGTAGTGATGGCAGGGGGCCGGGTCCCCAGCATTTT
size: NA
J: TRBJ1-5
V: TRBV19
D: TRBD1

CDR3: CASSWDRDGYGYTF
DNA: TGTGCCAGCAGTTGGGACAGGGATGGCTATGGCTACACCTTC
size: NA
J: TRBJ1-2
V: TRBV6-6
D: TRBD1

CDR3: CASSRQGRGANVLTF
DNA: TGTGCCAGCAGCCGACAGGGGAGAGGGGCCAACGTCCTGACTTTC
size: once
J: TRBJ2-6
V: TRBV6-6
D: TRBD1

CDR3: CASSRTGTGLSWEQYF
DNA: TGTGCCAGCAGCCGCACCGGGACAGGGCTCTCTTGGGAGCAGTACTTC
size: once
J: TRBJ2-7
V: TRBV7-2
D: TRBD1

CDR3: CASSYSGLQGQYGYTF
DNA: TGTGCCAGCAGTTACTCGGGACTTCAAGGGCAATATGGCTACACCTTC
size: NA
J: TRBJ1-2
V: TRBV6-5
D: NA

CDR3: CASSANKEKLFF
DNA: TGTGCCAGCAGCGCAAATAAGGAAAAACTGTTTTTT
size: NA
J: TRBJ1-4
V: TRBV9
D: NA